Each of the 19 T cell receptor beta chains below was sequenced from the same sample in a study of control samples from healthy donors and cancer patients. Using immunoSEQ multiplex PCR, the repertoire was profiled, and TCRdb retains in-frame clones only, with some absent. Here the sample spans some 130,000 clones, more than 90% being singletons. Sequencing was performed on blood. These receptors were taken from a man between 18 and 29 years old in good health.

The chain couples TRBV6-5 to TRBJ2-7, with 8 bases identical to TRBD1. The V segment lost 2 bases and the J segment 3 bases; nucleotides outside the gene matches: 9. Germline V gives CDR1 MNHEY, CDR2 SVGAGI. CDR3 length: 16 amino acids. CDR3 coding DNA: TGTGCCAGCAGTTACGGAGGGACAGGCGGGGACTACGAGCAGTACTTC. It codes for CASSYGGTGGDYEQYF.

The V call is TRBV11-2, the J call TRBJ2-1; 9 bases are shared with TRBD2. Losses at the gene ends were 5 bases for V and 3 bases for J; bases not matched to a gene: 8. The CDR3 loop spans 16 amino acids. Looked up from germline, CDR1 is SGHAT and CDR2 is FQNNGV. CDR3 DNA sequence: TGTGCCAGCAGCCCCCGGGGACTAGCTAACTACAATGAGCAGTTCTTC. Translated: CASSPRGLANYNEQFF.

J is TRBJ2-2 and V is TRBV2; D tentatively reads TRBD1 or TRBD2 (7 bases each). The V end was cut by 2 bases, the J end by 2 bases, with 12 bases between. The CDR3 sequence is 16 residues long. Germline-derived CDR1 and CDR2 are SNHLY and FYNNEI. This chain's CDR3 is CASSEQGGSNTGELFF. The CDR3 nucleotides read TGTGCCAGCAGTGAACAGGGGGGGAGCAACACCGGGGAGCTGTTTTTT.

The genes are TRBV9 and TRBJ1-1; D uncertain. Looked up from germline, CDR1 is SGDLS and CDR2 is YYNGEE. This CDR3 comprises 17 residues. Trimming removed 0 bases at V and 2 bases at J, with 17 bases between. This CDR3 is CASSVGSIPGFNTEAFF. In nucleotides, the CDR3 is TGTGCCAGCAGCGTAGGTTCTATTCCGGGTTTTAACACTGAAGCTTTCTTT.

The chain links TRBV19 to TRBJ2-6; D not resolved. The CDR3 runs 17 residues. Trimming removed 7 bases from V and 0 bases from J, with 16 bases in between. The germline V gene encodes CDR1 LNHDA and CDR2 SQIVND (reference sequence). The CDR3 reads CASNLTPAGSGANVLTF. CDR3 DNA: TGTGCCAGTAACCTTACCCCGGCAGGCTCTGGGGCCAACGTCCTGACTTTC.

As for this clone: The sample has other DNA sequences that encode this CDR3 too. The V call is TRBV19, the J call TRBJ2-2, with D perhaps matching TRBD1 (6 bases). Trimming removed 6 bases at V and 5 bases at J, with 19 bases between. Looked up from germline, CDR1 is LNHDA and CDR2 is SQIVND (reference sequence). The CDR3 contains 16 residues. The CDR3 DNA reads as TGTGCCAGTAGGACTCATCAAGGGGGTCGAACCGGGGAGCTGTTTTTT. Protein product: CASRTHQGGRTGELFF.

The chain recombines TRBV20-1 with TRBJ1-2; tentatively, D is TRBD1 (5 bases). CDR1 is DFQATT and CDR2 is SNEGSKA in the germline V gene (reference sequence). Trimming took 3 bases from V and 2 from J, leaving 10 bases between them. This CDR3 comprises 13 residues. This CDR3 reads CSASDGDNYGYTF. The CDR3 DNA reads as TGCAGTGCTAGTGACGGGGACAACTATGGCTACACCTTC.

A remark on this clone: The same CDR3 is also encoded by other DNA sequences in this sample. The chain is built from TRBV7-3 and TRBJ2-2; no definite D call. Germline CDR1 SGHTA, CDR2 FQGTGA. V lost 3 bases and J 4 bases, leaving 3 bases between the germline ends. The length of the CDR3 is 12 residues. The CDR3 DNA is TGTGCCAGCAGCTTTAGCACCGGGGAGCTGTTTTTT. Encoded protein: CASSFSTGELFF.

The chain joins TRBV9 to TRBJ2-1, with D tentatively TRBD2 (6 bases). From germline, CDR1 is SGDLS and CDR2 YYNGEE. The CDR3 has 13 residues. V was cut by 0 bases and J by 9 bases, with 10 bases left in between. The CDR3 loop is CASSVGGGGEQFF. The CDR3 DNA sequence: TGTGCCAGCAGCGTAGGGGGAGGTGGTGAGCAGTTCTTC.

The gene calls are TRBV29-1 and TRBJ2-7; 7 positions agree with TRBD2. Germline V gives CDR1 SQVTM, CDR2 ANQGSEA. The V segment lost 5 bases and the J segment 1 base; nucleotides outside the gene matches: 5. The CDR3 spans 13 residues. In nucleotides, the CDR3 is TGCAGCGTTACGGGGGGAGAATCCTACGAGCAGTACTTC. Translation: CSVTGGESYEQYF.

The chain is built from TRBV7-9 and TRBJ2-7, with D unresolved. The CDR3 contains 13 residues. Germline V lookup: CDR1 SEHNR, CDR2 FQNEAQ (reference sequence). Trimming cost V 1 base and J 6 bases, with 10 bases left between them. The CDR3 DNA is TGTGCCAGCAGCTTAGGTCCGATTGGCGAGCAGTACTTC. This codes for CASSLGPIGEQYF.

The chain employs TRBV6-6 and TRBJ2-1; 9 nucleotides agree with TRBD2. This CDR3 is 14 amino acids long. Germline V gene data show CDR1 as MNHNY and CDR2 as SVGAGI (reference sequence). V dropped 6 bases and J dropped 10; count of bases not matched to a gene: 10. CDR3 coding DNA: TGTGCCAGCAGGCTAGCGGGGAGTTTTAAAGAGCAGTTCTTC. Translated: CASRLAGSFKEQFF.

The chain carries TRBV19 and TRBJ1-1, with D perhaps matching TRBD1 (5 bases). The CDR3 is 11 amino acids. Trimming stripped 7 bases from V and 5 bases from J, with 8 bases between. Germline V CDR1 and CDR2: LNHDA, SQIVND (reference sequence). The DNA for the CDR3 is TGTGCCAGTATGGGGGGGACTGAAGCTTTCTTT. Protein sequence: CASMGGTEAFF.

The chain recombines TRBV19 with TRBJ1-5; D is undetermined. Trimming took off 5 bases at V and 2 bases at J, with 16 bases between the two ends. There are 16 residues in the CDR3. Germline CDR1 is LNHDA and CDR2 is SQIVND (reference sequence). DNA for the CDR3: TGTGCCAGTAGTCCCCCGGGGAGAAGGGGCAATCAGCCCCAGCATTTT. It is translated as CASSPPGRRGNQPQHF.

The V gene is TRBV5-1, the J gene TRBJ2-3; TRBD2 agrees at 7 bases. Germline V gene sequence: CDR1 SGHRS, CDR2 YFSETQ. The CDR3 spans 16 residues. The trim removed 0 bases at V and 3 bases at J, leaving 7 bases unmatched. The CDR3, as DNA: TGCGCCAGCAGCTTGGCCAGGAGCGGGGTAACAGATACGCAGTATTTT. Encoded protein: CASSLARSGVTDTQYF.

This clone was detected only once. The V call is TRBV11-2, the J call TRBJ2-1; TRBD2 matches at 9 bases. The CDR3 has 19 amino acids. CDR1 and CDR2 from the germline V gene are SGHAT and FQNNGV. V trimming: 1 base; J trimming: 3 bases; junction bases outside the gene matches: 13. CDR3 bases: TGTGCCAGCAGCTTAGGGTCGGCTAGCGGGGCCTCGATCTACAATGAGCAGTTCTTC. The encoded protein is CASSLGSASGASIYNEQFF.

This sequence joins TRBV29-1 and TRBJ1-1, with TRBD1 matching over 7 bases. This CDR3 has 13 residues. Germline V CDR1 and CDR2: SQVTM, ANQGSEA. With V trimmed by 7 bases and J by 1 base, 6 bases remained unmatched. CDR3 amino acids: CSATQGGNTEAFF. Here the CDR3 DNA reads TGCAGCGCTACCCAGGGGGGGAACACTGAAGCTTTCTTT.

The V gene is TRBV30, the J gene TRBJ1-6; 7 nucleotides agree with TRBD1. The CDR3 runs 13 residues. Trimming at V came to 0 bases and at J to 9 bases, leaving 2 bases not matched to a gene. Germline V gene sequence: CDR1 GTSNPN, CDR2 SVGIG (reference sequence). CDR3 sequence: CAWSVQGSSPLHF. The CDR3 DNA is TGTGCCTGGAGTGTACAGGGGAGTTCACCCCTCCACTTT.

Concerning this clone itself: This may be a read error: a much more frequent sequence differs by one nucleotide. This same CDR3 is encoded by further DNA sequences in the sample. This rearrangement joins TRBV28 to TRBJ1-5; D is uncertain. V lost 2 bases to trimming and J lost 2 bases, with 7 bases between them. The length of the CDR3 is 14 residues. CDR1 and CDR2 (germline): MDHEN, SYDVKM. CDR3 sequence: CASSLGQGNQPQHF. CDR3 nucleotides: TGTGCCAGCAGTTTAGGGCAGGGCAATCAGCCCCAGCATTTT.